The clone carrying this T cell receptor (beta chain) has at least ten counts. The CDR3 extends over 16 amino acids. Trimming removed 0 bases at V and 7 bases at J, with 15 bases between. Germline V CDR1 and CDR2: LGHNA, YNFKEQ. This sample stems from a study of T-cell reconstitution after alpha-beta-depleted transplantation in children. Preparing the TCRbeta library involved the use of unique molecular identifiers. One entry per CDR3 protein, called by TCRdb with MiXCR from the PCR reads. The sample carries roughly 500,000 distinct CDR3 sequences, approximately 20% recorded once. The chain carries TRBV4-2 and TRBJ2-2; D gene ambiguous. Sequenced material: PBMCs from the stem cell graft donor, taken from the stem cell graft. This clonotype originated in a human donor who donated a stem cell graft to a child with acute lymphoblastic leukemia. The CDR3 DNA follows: TGTGCCAGCAGCCAAGAGAGGCCGGGCTATGGCGGGGAGCTGTTTTTT. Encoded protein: CASSQERPGYGGELFF.